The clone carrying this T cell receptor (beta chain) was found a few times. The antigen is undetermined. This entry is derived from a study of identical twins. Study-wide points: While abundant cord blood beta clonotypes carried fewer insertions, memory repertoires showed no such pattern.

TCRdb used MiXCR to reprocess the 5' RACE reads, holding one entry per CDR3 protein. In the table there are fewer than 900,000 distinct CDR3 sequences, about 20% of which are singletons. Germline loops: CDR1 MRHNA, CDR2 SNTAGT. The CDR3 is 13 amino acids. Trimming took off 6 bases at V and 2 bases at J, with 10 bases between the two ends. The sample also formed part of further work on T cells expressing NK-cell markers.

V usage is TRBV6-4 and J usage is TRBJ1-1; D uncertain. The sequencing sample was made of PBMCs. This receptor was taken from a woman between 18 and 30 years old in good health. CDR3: CASSEQRNTEAFF. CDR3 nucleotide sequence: TGTGCCAGCAGCGAACAGAGAAACACTGAAGCTTTCTTT.